The present TCR beta chain was sequenced within a study of shared clonotypes between healthy human individuals. The assay was immunoSEQ multiplex PCR, and TCRdb's table has in-frame clones only and misses some. The sample carries around 2.5 million clones, over 85% recorded once. Free of recent acute infections or vaccinations, the donors were healthy HIV-negative adults. The CDR3 spans 16 residues. Trimming removed 6 bases at V and 0 bases at J, with 15 bases between. Germline CDR1 is MDHEN and CDR2 is SYDVKM. This TCR derives from a man between 18 and 35 years old in good health. Some clones in this sample may be carry-over from other donors' samples. V usage is TRBV28 and J usage is TRBJ1-3; D uncertain. The source material was naive CD4+ T cells from PBMCs. Subset: CD45RA+ positively selected. CDR3 DNA sequence: TGTGCCAGCAGGCCCCAAGGACTCAGCTCTGGAAACACCATATATTTT. Its translation: CASRPQGLSSGNTIYF.